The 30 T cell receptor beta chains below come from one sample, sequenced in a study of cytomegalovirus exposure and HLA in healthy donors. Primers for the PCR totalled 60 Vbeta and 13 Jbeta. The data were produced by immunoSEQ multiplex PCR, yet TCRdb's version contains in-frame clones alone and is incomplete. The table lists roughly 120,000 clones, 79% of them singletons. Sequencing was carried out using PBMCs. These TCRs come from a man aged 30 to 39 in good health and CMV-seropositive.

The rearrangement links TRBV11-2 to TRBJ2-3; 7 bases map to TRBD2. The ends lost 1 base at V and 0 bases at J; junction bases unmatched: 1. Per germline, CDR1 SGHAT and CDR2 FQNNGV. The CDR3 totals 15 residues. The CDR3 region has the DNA TGTGCCAGCAGCTTAGTGGGGGGGAGCACAGATACGCAGTATTTT. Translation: CASSLVGGSTDTQYF.

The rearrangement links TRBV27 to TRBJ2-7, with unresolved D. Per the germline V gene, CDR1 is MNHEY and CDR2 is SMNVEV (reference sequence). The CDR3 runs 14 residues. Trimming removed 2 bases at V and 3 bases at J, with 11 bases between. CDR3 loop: CASSLNPLVYEQYF. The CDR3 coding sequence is TGTGCCAGCAGTTTAAATCCGTTAGTCTACGAGCAGTACTTC.

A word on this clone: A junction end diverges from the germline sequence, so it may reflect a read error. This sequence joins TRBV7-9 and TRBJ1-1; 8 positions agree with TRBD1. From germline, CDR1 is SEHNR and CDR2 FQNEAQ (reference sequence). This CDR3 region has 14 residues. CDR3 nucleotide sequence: TGTTCCAGCAGCTTAGGACAGGGAAGTACTGAAGCTTTCTTT. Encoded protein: CSSSLGQGSTEAFF.

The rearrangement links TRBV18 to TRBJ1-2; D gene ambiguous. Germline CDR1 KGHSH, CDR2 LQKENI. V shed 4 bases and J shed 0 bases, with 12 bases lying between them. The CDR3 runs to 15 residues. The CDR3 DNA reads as TGTGCCAGCTCACTAGGTGGCGGAGCTAACTATGGCTACACCTTC. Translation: CASSLGGGANYGYTF.

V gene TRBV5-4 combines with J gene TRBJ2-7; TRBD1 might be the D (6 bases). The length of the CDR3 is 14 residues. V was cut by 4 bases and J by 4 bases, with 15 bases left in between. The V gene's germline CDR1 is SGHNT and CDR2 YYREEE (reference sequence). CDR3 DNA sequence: TGTGCCAGCAGCCTCCGGGACATCCGTTACGAGCAGTACTTC. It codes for CASSLRDIRYEQYF.

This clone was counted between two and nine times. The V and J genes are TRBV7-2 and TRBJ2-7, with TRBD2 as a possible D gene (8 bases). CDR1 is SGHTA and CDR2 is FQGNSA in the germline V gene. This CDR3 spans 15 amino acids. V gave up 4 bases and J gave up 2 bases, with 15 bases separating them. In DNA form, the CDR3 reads TGTGCCAGCAGCTCCCGCGGGGGGACAGCCTACGAGCAGTACTTC. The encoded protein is CASSSRGGTAYEQYF.

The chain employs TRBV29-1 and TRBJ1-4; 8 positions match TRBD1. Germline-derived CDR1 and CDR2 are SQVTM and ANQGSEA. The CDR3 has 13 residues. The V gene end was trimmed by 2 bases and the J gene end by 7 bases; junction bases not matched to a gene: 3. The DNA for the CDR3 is TGCAGCGTTGAAAAACAGGGGGGTGAAAAACTGTTTTTT. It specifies CSVEKQGGEKLFF.

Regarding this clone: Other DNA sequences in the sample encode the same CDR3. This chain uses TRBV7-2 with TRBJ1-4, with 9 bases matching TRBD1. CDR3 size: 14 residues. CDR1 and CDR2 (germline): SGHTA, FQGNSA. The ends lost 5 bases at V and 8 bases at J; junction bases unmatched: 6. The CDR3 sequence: CASSPRQGDEKLFF. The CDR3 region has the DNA TGTGCCAGCAGCCCGCGACAGGGGGACGAAAAACTGTTTTTT.

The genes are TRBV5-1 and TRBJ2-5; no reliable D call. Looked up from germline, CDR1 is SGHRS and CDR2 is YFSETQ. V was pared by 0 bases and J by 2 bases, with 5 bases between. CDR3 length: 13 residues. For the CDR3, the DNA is TGCGCCAGCAGCTTGGTTCCTCAAGAGACCCAGTACTTC. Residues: CASSLVPQETQYF.

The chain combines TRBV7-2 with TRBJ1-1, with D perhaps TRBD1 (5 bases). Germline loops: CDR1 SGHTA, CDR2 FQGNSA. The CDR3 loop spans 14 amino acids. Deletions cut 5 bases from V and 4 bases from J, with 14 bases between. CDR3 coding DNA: TGTGCCAGCAGCACCAGGGAGGGGATCACTGAAGCTTTCTTT. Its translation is CASSTREGITEAFF.

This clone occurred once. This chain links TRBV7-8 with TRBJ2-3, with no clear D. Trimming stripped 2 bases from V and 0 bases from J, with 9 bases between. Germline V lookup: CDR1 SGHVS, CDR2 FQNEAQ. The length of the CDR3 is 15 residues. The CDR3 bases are TGTGCCAGCAGCTTACAGCAGAGGAGCACAGATACGCAGTATTTT. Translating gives CASSLQQRSTDTQYF.

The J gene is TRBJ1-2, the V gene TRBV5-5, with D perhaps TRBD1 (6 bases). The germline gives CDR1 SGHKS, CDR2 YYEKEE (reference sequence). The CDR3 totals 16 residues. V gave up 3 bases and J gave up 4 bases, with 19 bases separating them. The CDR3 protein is CASSSSGGGGGYGYTF. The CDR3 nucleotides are TGTGCCAGCAGCTCTTCTGGGGGAGGGGGGGGCTATGGCTACACCTTC.

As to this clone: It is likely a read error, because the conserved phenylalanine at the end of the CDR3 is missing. CDR3 nucleotides: TGTGCCAGCAGCCCGGGACTAGCGGGAGTCGGCACCTACGAGCAGTACCTC. This encodes CASSPGLAGVGTYEQYL. The chain is built from TRBV4-2 and TRBJ2-7, with 14 bases matching TRBD2. In germline, CDR1 is LGHNA, CDR2 YNFKEQ. CDR3 length: 17 amino acids. V dropped 4 bases and J dropped 2; count of bases not matched to a gene: 7.

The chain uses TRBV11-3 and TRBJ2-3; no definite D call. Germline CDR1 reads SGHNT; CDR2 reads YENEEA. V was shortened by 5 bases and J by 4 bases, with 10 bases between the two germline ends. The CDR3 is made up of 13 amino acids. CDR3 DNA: TGTGCCAGCAGCATCAGCGTGGCAGATACGCAGTATTTT. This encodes CASSISVADTQYF.

CDR3 sequence reads: CASSLPHAGGIQPQHF. In DNA, the CDR3 is TGTGCCAGCAGTTTACCCCACGCAGGGGGCATTCAGCCCCAGCATTTT. V and J are TRBV28 and TRBJ1-5, with 8 bases lining up with TRBD1. CDR3 length: 16 amino acids. V shed 2 bases and J 6 bases; nucleotides not matched to a gene: 9. Germline loops: CDR1 MDHEN, CDR2 SYDVKM.

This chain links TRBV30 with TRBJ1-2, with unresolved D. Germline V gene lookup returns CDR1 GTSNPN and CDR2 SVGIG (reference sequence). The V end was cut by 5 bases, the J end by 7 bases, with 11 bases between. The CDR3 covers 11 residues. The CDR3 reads CAWQPLFGYTF. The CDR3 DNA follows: TGTGCCTGGCAGCCACTATTTGGCTACACCTTC.

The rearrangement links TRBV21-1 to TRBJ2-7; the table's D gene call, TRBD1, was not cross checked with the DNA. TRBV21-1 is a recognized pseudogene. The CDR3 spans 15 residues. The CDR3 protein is CASSQPGTDTYEQYF. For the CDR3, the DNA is TGTGCCAGCAGCCAACCCGGGACAGATACCTACGAGCAGTACTTC.

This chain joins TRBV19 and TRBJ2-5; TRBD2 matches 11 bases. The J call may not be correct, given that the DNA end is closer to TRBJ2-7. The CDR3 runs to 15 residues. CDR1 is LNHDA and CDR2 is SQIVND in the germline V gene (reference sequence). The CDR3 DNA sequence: TGTGCCAGTGGCACTAGCGGGAGCTTATCCCACGAGCAGTACTTC. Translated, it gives CASGTSGSLSHEQYF.

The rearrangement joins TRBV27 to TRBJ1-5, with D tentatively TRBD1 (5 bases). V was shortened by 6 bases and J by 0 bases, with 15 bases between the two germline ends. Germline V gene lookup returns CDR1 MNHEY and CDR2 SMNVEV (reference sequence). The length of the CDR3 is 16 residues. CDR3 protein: CASSLISGNSNQPQHF. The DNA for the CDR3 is TGTGCCAGCAGCCTTATTTCAGGGAATAGCAATCAGCCCCAGCATTTT.

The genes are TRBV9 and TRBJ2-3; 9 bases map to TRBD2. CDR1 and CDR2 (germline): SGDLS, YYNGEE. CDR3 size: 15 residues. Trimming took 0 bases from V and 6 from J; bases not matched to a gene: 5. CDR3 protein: CASSVGPSGADTQYF. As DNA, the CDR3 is TGTGCCAGCAGCGTAGGTCCTAGCGGGGCGGATACGCAGTATTTT.

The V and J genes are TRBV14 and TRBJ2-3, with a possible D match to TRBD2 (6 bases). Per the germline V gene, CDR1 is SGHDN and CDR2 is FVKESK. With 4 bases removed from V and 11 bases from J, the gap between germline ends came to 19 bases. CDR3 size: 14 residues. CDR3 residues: CASSPGTPHVEQYF. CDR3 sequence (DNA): TGTGCCAGCAGCCCCGGGACTCCGCACGTTGAGCAGTATTTT. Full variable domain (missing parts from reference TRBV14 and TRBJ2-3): EAGVTQFPSHSVIEKGQTVTLRCDPISGHDNLYWYRRVMGKEIKFLLHFVKESKQDESGMPNNRFLAERTGGTYSTLKVQPAELEDSGVYFCASSPGTPHVEQYFGPGTRLTVL.

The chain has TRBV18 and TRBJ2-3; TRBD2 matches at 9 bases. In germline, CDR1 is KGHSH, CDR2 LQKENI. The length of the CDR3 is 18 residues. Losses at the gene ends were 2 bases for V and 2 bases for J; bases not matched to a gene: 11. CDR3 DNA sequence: TGTGCCAGCTCACCAAAATTGGCGGGGGGGCGTGCCACAGATACGCAGTATTTT. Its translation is CASSPKLAGGRATDTQYF.

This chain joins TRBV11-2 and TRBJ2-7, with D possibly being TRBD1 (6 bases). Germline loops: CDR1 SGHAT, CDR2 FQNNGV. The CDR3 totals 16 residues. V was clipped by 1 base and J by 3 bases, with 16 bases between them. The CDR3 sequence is CASSLGGRGRDYEQYF. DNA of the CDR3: TGTGCCAGCAGCTTAGGGGGCAGGGGCAGGGACTACGAGCAGTACTTC.

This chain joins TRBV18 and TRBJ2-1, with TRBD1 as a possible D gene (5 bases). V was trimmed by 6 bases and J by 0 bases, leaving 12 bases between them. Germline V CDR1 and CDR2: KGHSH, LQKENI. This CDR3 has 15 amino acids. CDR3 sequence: CASSRIDSSYNEQFF. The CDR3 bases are TGTGCCAGCTCCCGTATCGACAGCTCCTACAATGAGCAGTTCTTC.

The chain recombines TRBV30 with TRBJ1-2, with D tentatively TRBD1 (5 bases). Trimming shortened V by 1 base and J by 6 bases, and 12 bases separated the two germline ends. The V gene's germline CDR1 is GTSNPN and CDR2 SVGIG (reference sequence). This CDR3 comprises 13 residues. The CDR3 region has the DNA TGTGCCTGGAGTGAGGTAGGGGAAGATGGCTACACCTTC. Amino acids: CAWSEVGEDGYTF.

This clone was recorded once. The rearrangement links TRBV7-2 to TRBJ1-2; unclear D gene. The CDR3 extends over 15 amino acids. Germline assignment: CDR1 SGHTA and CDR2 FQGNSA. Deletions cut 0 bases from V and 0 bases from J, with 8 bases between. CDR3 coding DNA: TGTGCCAGCAGCTTAGCGTCTTTCGCTAACTATGGCTACACCTTC. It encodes CASSLASFANYGYTF.

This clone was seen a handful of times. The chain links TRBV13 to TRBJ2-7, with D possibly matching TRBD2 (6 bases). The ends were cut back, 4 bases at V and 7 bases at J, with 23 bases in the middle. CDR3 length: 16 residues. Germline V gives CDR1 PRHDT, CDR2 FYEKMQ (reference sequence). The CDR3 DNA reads TGTGCCAGCAGCTCTCAGGGAGGCCCAAAAAGGGGAGAGCAGTACTTC. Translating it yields CASSSQGGPKRGEQYF.

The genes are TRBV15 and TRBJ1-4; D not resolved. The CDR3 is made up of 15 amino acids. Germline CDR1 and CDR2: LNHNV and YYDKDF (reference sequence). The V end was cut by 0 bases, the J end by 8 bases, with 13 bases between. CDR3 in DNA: TGTGCCACCAGCAGAGATCGAACGCTTAGCGAAAAACTGTTTTTT. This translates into CATSRDRTLSEKLFF.

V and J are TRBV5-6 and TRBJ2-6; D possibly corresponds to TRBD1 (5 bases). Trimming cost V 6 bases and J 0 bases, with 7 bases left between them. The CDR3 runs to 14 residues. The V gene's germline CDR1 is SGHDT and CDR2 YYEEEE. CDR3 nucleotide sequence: TGTGCCAGCATAAGGGGCTCTGGGGCCAACGTCCTGACTTTC. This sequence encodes CASIRGSGANVLTF. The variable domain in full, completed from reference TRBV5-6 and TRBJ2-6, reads DAGVTQSPTHLIKTRGQQVTLRCSPKSGHDTVSWYQQALGQGPQFIFQYYEEEERQRGNFPDRFSGHQFPNYSSELNVNALLLGDSALYLCASIRGSGANVLTFGAGSRLTVL.

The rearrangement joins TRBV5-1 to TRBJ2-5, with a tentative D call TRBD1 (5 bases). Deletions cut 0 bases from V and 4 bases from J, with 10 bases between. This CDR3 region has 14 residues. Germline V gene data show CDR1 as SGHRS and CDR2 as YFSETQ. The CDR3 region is CASSLEGRAETQYF. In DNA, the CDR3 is TGCGCCAGCAGCTTGGAGGGCAGGGCAGAGACCCAGTACTTC.